Below, 21 T cell receptor beta chains from the same sample are listed, as sequenced in a study of blood T cell repertoires in COVID-19. Only in-frame clones appear in the TCRdb table, and some are missing; sequencing was by immunoSEQ multiplex PCR. The sample has 55,000 to 80,000 clones; around 82% are singletons. The sequenced material came from peripheral blood. The receptor set was obtained from a human donor in a cohort sampled during active COVID-19.

This clone was detected only once. CDR3: CASSLKPNQPQHF. The CDR3 nucleotides read TGTGCCAGCAGCTTAAAGCCAAATCAGCCCCAGCATTTT. V is TRBV7-2 and J is TRBJ1-5; D unresolved. Trimming took 2 bases from V and 4 from J, leaving 6 bases between them. The CDR3 is 13 residues long. CDR1 SGHTA and CDR2 FQGNSA come from the germline V gene.

This clone was seen once. The chain uses TRBV18 and TRBJ2-7; 10 positions match TRBD1. CDR1 is KGHSH, CDR2 LQKENI, per germline. CDR3 length equals 15 residues. V shed 3 bases, J shed 5 bases, and the junction held 7 bases outside the gene matches. CDR3 amino acids: CASSPTTGGVDEQYF. CDR3 DNA sequence: TGTGCCAGCTCACCGACGACAGGGGGCGTGGACGAGCAGTACTTC.

This clone was observed a single time. This chain joins TRBV19 and TRBJ1-2; 9 bases are shared with TRBD1. This CDR3 contains 14 residues. V was pared by 4 bases and J by 7 bases, with 7 bases of the junction left unmatched. From germline, CDR1 is LNHDA and CDR2 SQIVND (reference sequence). CDR3 region: CASSTSGTGSGYTF. The CDR3 DNA follows: TGTGCCAGTAGTACCTCCGGGACAGGGAGTGGCTACACCTTC.

This chain connects TRBV11-2 to TRBJ2-5; the D gene is possibly TRBD2 (6 bases). The CDR3 length is 15 residues. Germline V gene lookup returns CDR1 SGHAT and CDR2 FQNNGV. V lost 5 bases and J 2 bases, leaving 15 bases between the germline ends. CDR3 bases: TGTGCCAGCAGCACCCTCGGGACTTTACAAGAGACCCAGTACTTC. It yields the protein CASSTLGTLQETQYF.

The chain recombines TRBV5-4 with TRBJ2-1; 12 nucleotides align to TRBD2. Germline CDR1 reads SGHNT; CDR2 reads YYREEE (reference sequence). The CDR3 runs to 18 residues. V lost 1 base and J lost 0; bases outside the gene matches: 5. The CDR3 sequence is CASSLLLAGGSSYNEQFF. CDR3 in DNA: TGTGCCAGCAGCTTGCTGCTAGCGGGAGGGAGCTCCTACAATGAGCAGTTCTTC.

A single count supports this clone. V gene TRBV5-1 combines with J gene TRBJ2-3; D remains unclear. Trimming pared 0 bases from V and 1 base from J, leaving 3 bases between. Germline V gene lookup returns CDR1 SGHRS and CDR2 YFSETQ. This CDR3 has 13 amino acids. The CDR3 DNA reads TGCGCCAGCAGCTTGGCCGGCACAGATACGCAGTATTTT. Amino acids: CASSLAGTDTQYF.

The sample holds one count of this clone. V usage is TRBV5-1 and J usage is TRBJ1-1; 10 nucleotides agree with TRBD1. Germline V gene sequence: CDR1 SGHRS, CDR2 YFSETQ. This CDR3 spans 14 amino acids. The trim removed 5 bases at V and 7 bases at J, leaving 8 bases unmatched. CDR3 amino acids: CASSPRGQGFEAFF. CDR3 nucleotides: TGCGCCAGCAGTCCTCGGGGACAGGGGTTTGAAGCTTTCTTT.

The genes are TRBV6-6 and TRBJ2-7; D possibly corresponds to TRBD2 (7 bases). This CDR3 spans 15 amino acids. V lost 4 bases and J lost 3, with 16 bases in between. Germline V gene sequence: CDR1 MNHNY, CDR2 SVGAGI (reference sequence). CDR3 region: CASSSRGGGGYEQYF. The CDR3, as DNA: TGTGCCAGCAGTTCCCGGGGAGGGGGGGGCTACGAGCAGTACTTC.

The chain uses TRBV10-3 and TRBJ1-5; tentative D call: TRBD1 (5 bases). V lost 0 bases, J lost 2 bases, and 20 bases lay in between. This CDR3 has 19 residues. Germline CDR1 and CDR2: ENHRY and SYGVKD. CDR3 amino acids: CAISESDSGGKRRNQPQHF. CDR3 nucleotides: TGTGCCATCAGTGAGTCGGACTCGGGGGGGAAGAGGCGCAATCAGCCCCAGCATTTT.

DNA of the CDR3: TGTGCCTGGCCACAGGGCAGTGGAGAATCCTACGAGCAGTACTTC. Translating gives CAWPQGSGESYEQYF. V and J are TRBV30 and TRBJ2-7; a weak D match, TRBD1 (6 bases). This CDR3 has 15 residues. Between the trimmed V and J ends, which lost 5 bases and 1 base, there was a span of 18 bases. CDR1 and CDR2 (germline): GTSNPN, SVGIG (reference sequence).

This clone was detected a few times. In nucleotides, the CDR3 is TGTGCCAGCAGTGGCATCGGGACTAGCGGCTCCTACGAGCAGTACTTC. The encoded protein is CASSGIGTSGSYEQYF. The V gene is TRBV2, the J gene TRBJ2-7; 11 bases agree with TRBD2. This CDR3 region has 16 residues. V trimming: 4 bases; J trimming: 0 bases; junction bases outside the gene matches: 5. CDR1 and CDR2 (germline): SNHLY, FYNNEI.

V and J are TRBV5-1 and TRBJ2-2; D is possibly TRBD2 (6 bases). The length of the CDR3 is 17 residues. The germline gives CDR1 SGHRS, CDR2 YFSETQ. Trimming stripped 4 bases from V and 7 bases from J, with 23 bases between. CDR3 in amino acids: CASSQGPGLGFSGELFF. CDR3 DNA: TGCGCCAGCAGCCAGGGTCCGGGACTGGGGTTTAGCGGGGAGCTGTTTTTT.

The rearrangement links TRBV6-6 to TRBJ1-2; D not certain. Germline CDR1 is MNHNY and CDR2 is SVGAGI (reference sequence). V was clipped by 5 bases and J by 8 bases, with 15 bases between them. CDR3 length equals 13 residues. DNA for the CDR3: TGTGCCAGCAGTCCCCGGCCTTCGGAGGGCTACACCTTC. The encoded protein is CASSPRPSEGYTF.

This clone showed up just once. The junction does not match germline at one end; this may be a read error. The rearrangement joins TRBV7-7 to TRBJ2-1; no reliable D call. Germline assignment: CDR1 SSHAT and CDR2 FNYEAQ (reference sequence). The CDR3 is 15 amino acids. CDR3 amino acids: CASSTVATVYNEQFF. CDR3 DNA: TGTGCTAGCAGCACAGTGGCTACAGTCTACAATGAGCAGTTCTTC.

J is TRBJ1-2 and V is TRBV3-1 (or the pseudogene TRBV3-2); tentative D call: TRBD1 (5 bases). V was pared by 1 base and J by 7 bases, with 16 bases between. CDR3 length: 15 amino acids. CDR1 and CDR2 (germline): LGHDT, YNNKEL (reference sequence). The CDR3 reads CASSQASGGLGGYTF. CDR3 DNA sequence: TGTGCCAGCAGCCAAGCCTCGGGGGGGTTGGGTGGCTACACCTTC.

This clone was seen once. The chain links TRBV5-6 to TRBJ2-2, with D possibly matching TRBD2 (6 bases). V was shortened by 4 bases and J by 7 bases, with 14 bases between the two germline ends. Per the germline V gene, CDR1 is SGHDT and CDR2 is YYEEEE. The CDR3 is 14 amino acids. The CDR3 here is CASSRSGGGGELFF. CDR3 nucleotides: TGTGCCAGCAGCAGGTCCGGGGGTGGCGGGGAGCTGTTTTTT.

The chain carries TRBV5-1 and TRBJ1-6; D call uncertain. V was pared by 0 bases and J by 5 bases, with 9 bases between. Per the germline V gene, CDR1 is SGHRS and CDR2 is YFSETQ. The CDR3 has 15 residues. The CDR3: CASSLEGSNNSPLHF. CDR3 coding DNA: TGCGCCAGCAGCTTGGAAGGGAGTAATAATTCACCCCTCCACTTT.

V is TRBV5-1 and J is TRBJ1-6, with 10 bases aligning to TRBD1. The CDR3 has 15 residues. Germline V gene sequence: CDR1 SGHRS, CDR2 YFSETQ. The V segment lost 1 base and the J segment 7 bases; nucleotides outside the gene matches: 2. CDR3 sequence (DNA): TGCGCCAGCAGCTTGCGGGACAGGGGCAATTCACCCCTCCACTTT. This translates into CASSLRDRGNSPLHF.

The chain recombines TRBV24-1 with TRBJ1-1; no firm D call. CDR1 KGHDR and CDR2 SFDVKD come from the germline V gene. The CDR3 totals 13 residues. V was pared by 6 bases and J by 6 bases, with 13 bases between. Written as DNA, the CDR3 is TGTGCCACCAGTCCTTTAAAGCCCCCTGAAGCTTTCTTT. It translates to CATSPLKPPEAFF.

The chain carries TRBV6-5 and TRBJ2-5; a possible D gene is TRBD2 (5 bases). The CDR3 runs to 13 residues. V was clipped by 0 bases and J by 7 bases, with 9 bases between them. CDR1 and CDR2 from the germline V gene are MNHEY and SVGAGI. CDR3 sequence: CASSYSTTGTQYF. The CDR3 DNA reads as TGTGCCAGCAGTTACTCGACTACCGGGACCCAGTACTTC.

CDR3 amino acids: CATSRQMNTEAFF. The CDR3 DNA follows: TGTGCCACCTCGAGGCAGATGAACACTGAAGCTTTCTTT. The rearrangement links TRBV12-3 or TRBV12-4 to TRBJ1-1, with no clear D. V was cut by 10 bases and J by 0 bases, with 12 bases left in between. The CDR3 sequence is 13 residues long.